These 27 T cell receptor beta chains originate from one sample sequenced in a study of early T cells in non-severe SARS-CoV-2 infection. TCRdb used MiXCR to reprocess the 5' RACE reads, holding one entry per CDR3 protein. The sample yields 70,000 or so distinct CDR3 sequences, about 11% seen once. The sequencing sample was made of whole blood. The receptors were sampled from an adult who was a healthcare worker with PCR-confirmed SARS-CoV-2 infection or an uninfected control (not recorded which).

The chain's CDR3 is CASSPRQDAYEQYF. The CDR3 coding sequence is TGCGCCAGCAGCCCCAGGCAGGACGCCTACGAGCAGTACTTC. The V call is TRBV4-1, the J call TRBJ2-7; D is ambiguous. V lost 4 bases, J lost 2 bases, and 12 bases lay in between. Germline V gives CDR1 MGHRA, CDR2 YSYEKL. The CDR3 totals 14 residues.

The CDR3 loop reads CASSVTGSGYTF. The CDR3 region has the DNA TGTGCCAGCAGTGTTACAGGGAGCGGCTACACCTTC. The chain employs TRBV27 and TRBJ1-2; D possibly corresponds to TRBD1 (6 bases). In germline, CDR1 is MNHEY, CDR2 SMNVEV (reference sequence). The CDR3 is made up of 12 amino acids. V shed 5 bases and J shed 8 bases, with 12 bases lying between them.

This clonotype was counted a few times. V and J are TRBV30 and TRBJ2-3; 9 positions match TRBD1. V gave up 5 bases and J gave up 2 bases; unmatched junction bases: 5. CDR1 is GTSNPN and CDR2 is SVGIG in the germline V gene (reference sequence). The CDR3 has 14 amino acids. The CDR3 DNA follows: TGTGCCTGGGGTCGGGACAGGGTCACAGATACGCAGTATTTT. Its translation is CAWGRDRVTDTQYF.

J is TRBJ2-1 and V is TRBV11-3, with 10 bases matching TRBD2. The CDR3 has 16 amino acids. Germline CDR1 and CDR2: SGHNT and YENEEA. V lost 2 bases, J lost 2 bases, and 3 bases stayed unmatched. The CDR3 loop reads CASSLSGLAAYNEQFF. The CDR3 nucleotides are TGTGCCAGCAGCTTATCAGGACTAGCGGCCTACAATGAGCAGTTCTTC.

V and J are TRBV12-3 or TRBV12-4 and TRBJ2-4; D call uncertain. V lost 1 base and J 5 bases, leaving 3 bases between the germline ends. The CDR3 runs to 12 residues. The CDR3 is CASSLGENIQYF. The CDR3 DNA is TGTGCCAGCAGTTTAGGTGAAAACATTCAGTACTTC.

The chain uses TRBV28 and TRBJ1-1; no reliable D call. Germline V gene sequence: CDR1 MDHEN, CDR2 SYDVKM. The CDR3 runs to 11 residues. V dropped 5 bases and J dropped 5 bases, with 6 bases sitting between them. CDR3 loop: CASSRRTEAFF. The CDR3 DNA sequence: TGTGCCAGCAGTAGGCGGACTGAAGCTTTCTTT.

The chain recombines TRBV20-1 with TRBJ2-1; 7 nucleotides line up with TRBD2. Germline CDR1 reads DFQATT; CDR2 reads SNEGSKA (reference sequence). After removal of 0 bases from V and 3 bases from J, the junction contained 8 bases not matched to a gene. This CDR3 is built from 16 residues. In DNA, the CDR3 is TGCAGTGCTAGAGAATGGGTTAGCGGGCGCTACAATGAGCAGTTCTTC. Amino acid sequence: CSAREWVSGRYNEQFF.

The chain couples TRBV28 to TRBJ2-1; D is unclear. V lost 3 bases to trimming and J lost 0 bases, with 9 bases between them. This CDR3 comprises 15 residues. Germline loops: CDR1 MDHEN, CDR2 SYDVKM. In DNA, the CDR3 is TGTGCCAGCAGTTTCTGGGGAAGCTCCTACAATGAGCAGTTCTTC. Protein: CASSFWGSSYNEQFF.

This clonotype has just a few counts. The V and J genes are TRBV6-5 and TRBJ2-7; D possibly corresponds to TRBD2 (6 bases). Trimming removed 8 bases at V and 2 bases at J, with 13 bases between. This CDR3 spans 13 amino acids. The germline V gene encodes CDR1 MNHEY and CDR2 SVGAGI. In DNA form, the CDR3 reads TGTGCCAGCGGGGGGAGGAAAACCTACGAGCAGTACTTC. Its translation: CASGGRKTYEQYF.

The rearrangement uses TRBV3-1 and TRBJ2-2; 14 nucleotides match TRBD2. Losses at the gene ends were 3 bases for V and 3 bases for J; bases not matched to a gene: 9. The germline V gene encodes CDR1 LGHDT and CDR2 YNNKEL (reference sequence). The CDR3 has 19 residues. The CDR3 bases are TGTGCCAGCAGCCATCCTCTGACTAGCGGGAGGGCGTACACCGGGGAGCTGTTTTTT. The encoded protein is CASSHPLTSGRAYTGELFF.

This clonotype was picked up a small number of times. The chain joins TRBV11-2 to TRBJ2-1; no firm D call. This CDR3 has 17 amino acids. V dropped 5 bases and J dropped 0 bases, with 17 bases sitting between them. The germline V gene encodes CDR1 SGHAT and CDR2 FQNNGV. The CDR3 nucleotides read TGTGCCAGCAGCCCCGCAGCCCTCCCAGGCTCCTACAATGAGCAGTTCTTC. As protein: CASSPAALPGSYNEQFF.

This clonotype was seen only a few times. This chain uses TRBV6-1 with TRBJ1-2, with D possibly matching TRBD1 (6 bases). Trimming left V 4 bases short and J 4 bases short, with 13 bases between. Germline V gives CDR1 MNHNS, CDR2 SASEGT. The CDR3 is made up of 14 amino acids. For the CDR3, the DNA is TGTGCCAGCAGTGTAGGTCAGGGGCTCTATGGCTACACCTTC. Translating gives CASSVGQGLYGYTF.

The chain links TRBV10-3 to TRBJ2-1, with 9 nucleotides matching TRBD2. Germline V lookup: CDR1 ENHRY, CDR2 SYGVKD. Losses at the gene ends were 4 bases for V and 7 bases for J; bases not matched to a gene: 11. This CDR3 is 16 amino acids long. For the CDR3, the DNA is TGTGCCATCAGTGGATACGCGGGAGGGCCAGGTAATGAGCAGTTCTTC. This encodes CAISGYAGGPGNEQFF.

The table lists this clonotype with a few counts. J is TRBJ2-1 and V is TRBV2; possible D gene TRBD1, 7 bases. The CDR3 has 13 residues. V gave up 9 bases and J gave up 5 bases, with 14 bases separating them. The germline CDR1 and CDR2 sequences are SNHLY and FYNNEI. The CDR3 bases are TGTGCCAGGGCCAGGGGGGAGGACAATGAGCAGTTCTTC. Its translation: CARARGEDNEQFF.

At least ten counts were recorded for this clonotype. The rearrangement joins TRBV12-3 or TRBV12-4 to TRBJ2-7, with unresolved D. V was clipped by 1 base and J by 0 bases, with 4 bases between them. CDR3 length: 13 amino acids. CDR3 region: CASSLGASYEQYF. The CDR3 DNA sequence: TGTGCCAGCAGTTTAGGGGCCTCCTACGAGCAGTACTTC.

The DNA of the CDR3 is TGTGCCAGCTCACCGCGACAGACCTACGAGCAGTACTTC. Its translation is CASSPRQTYEQYF. The rearrangement links TRBV18 to TRBJ2-7; possibly TRBD1 for D (5 bases). This CDR3 comprises 13 residues. The germline V and J ends were trimmed by 3 bases and 2 bases, with 8 bases remaining between them. The germline gives CDR1 KGHSH, CDR2 LQKENI.

CDR3 sequence (DNA): TGTGCCAGCAGTGGACCCTCGGGCTCGGGGGAGACCCAGTACTTC. Translated: CASSGPSGSGETQYF. The chain uses TRBV12-3 or TRBV12-4 and TRBJ2-5; a weak D match, TRBD2 (5 bases). CDR3 size: 15 residues. Trimming cost V 5 bases and J 5 bases, with 18 bases left between them.

This clonotype was seen a handful of times. This chain joins TRBV3-1 and TRBJ2-7; 10 bases align to TRBD1. Trimming cost V 6 bases and J 2 bases; bases outside gene matches: 4. This CDR3 contains 14 residues. Germline lookup yields CDR1 LGHDT and CDR2 YNNKEL (reference sequence). The chain's CDR3 is CASSPGQGTYEQYF. Here the CDR3 DNA reads TGTGCCAGCAGTCCGGGACAGGGGACCTACGAGCAGTACTTC.

This clonotype turned up a few times. The V and J genes are TRBV9 and TRBJ2-7; D is ambiguous. From germline, CDR1 is SGDLS and CDR2 YYNGEE. Trimming cost V 0 bases and J 0 bases, with 7 bases left between them. The CDR3 is 14 amino acids. CDR3 sequence (DNA): TGTGCCAGCAGCGTAGCCCTTGTCTCCTACGAGCAGTACTTC. Residues: CASSVALVSYEQYF.

This clonotype was observed many times. The chain is built from TRBV12-3 or TRBV12-4 and TRBJ2-7; TRBD2 is a possible D gene (5 bases). The CDR3 length is 11 residues. V was clipped by 6 bases and J by 5 bases, with 8 bases between them. CDR3 coding DNA: TGTGCCAGCAGCCAGCGGAACGAGCAGTACTTC. Its translation: CASSQRNEQYF.

The gene calls are TRBV29-1 and TRBJ2-5, with D perhaps TRBD1 (6 bases). V was cut by 6 bases and J by 3 bases, with 14 bases left in between. Germline CDR1 SQVTM, CDR2 ANQGSEA. The CDR3 spans 13 residues. This CDR3 reads CSVPGPGEETQYF. The CDR3, as DNA: TGCAGCGTCCCGGGACCAGGGGAAGAGACCCAGTACTTC.

The gene calls are TRBV6-6 and TRBJ1-2; 8 bases match TRBD1. The ends lost 4 bases at V and 6 bases at J; junction bases unmatched: 10. Germline V lookup: CDR1 MNHNY, CDR2 SVGAGI (reference sequence). The CDR3 extends over 15 amino acids. CDR3 DNA: TGTGCCAGCAGTTTAGGACAGGGAGGAAGCGATGGCTACACCTTC. It encodes CASSLGQGGSDGYTF.

This clonotype has at least ten counts. The chain combines TRBV30 with TRBJ2-3; D not resolved. The CDR3 consists of 12 residues. Germline CDR1 is GTSNPN and CDR2 is SVGIG (reference sequence). V was pared by 7 bases and J by 4 bases, with 12 bases between. CDR3 in DNA: TGTGCCTCTACCAAGACTGCAGATACGCAGTATTTT. Protein product: CASTKTADTQYF.

This clonotype was recorded a few times. The chain combines TRBV6-1 with TRBJ1-4; no clear D. Trimming took 5 bases from V and 4 from J, leaving 8 bases between them. There are 13 residues in the CDR3. Looked up from germline, CDR1 is MNHNS and CDR2 is SASEGT. DNA for the CDR3: TGTGCCAGCAGTAGTGGGAATAATGAAAAACTGTTTTTT. Translated, it gives CASSSGNNEKLFF.

This clonotype was recorded many times. The gene calls are TRBV6-1 and TRBJ2-2; D not resolved. The CDR3 has 12 residues. Looked up from germline, CDR1 is MNHNS and CDR2 is SASEGT. With 6 bases removed from V and 5 bases from J, the gap between germline ends came to 7 bases. The CDR3 nucleotides are TGTGCCAGCAGCCGGTGGACCGGGGAGCTGTTTTTT. Translation: CASSRWTGELFF.

The V call is TRBV29-1, the J call TRBJ2-7; D gene unclear. This CDR3 comprises 12 residues. Trimming took 4 bases from V and 5 from J, leaving 12 bases between them. The V gene's germline CDR1 is SQVTM and CDR2 ANQGSEA. The CDR3 is CSVGFTRNEQYF. CDR3 nucleotide sequence: TGCAGCGTTGGATTTACCAGGAACGAGCAGTACTTC.

This clonotype has ten or more counts. The CDR3 coding sequence is TGTGCCAGCAGCCCCAGACAGCCCCCGGGGACCCAGTACTTC. Translated: CASSPRQPPGTQYF. The chain joins TRBV7-2 to TRBJ2-5; weak D call: TRBD1 (5 bases). The CDR3 sequence is 14 residues long. Germline-derived CDR1 and CDR2 are SGHTA and FQGNSA. The V gene lost 5 bases and the J gene lost 7 bases, with 17 bases spanning the gap.